A selection of T cell receptor beta chains follows, all from one sample in a study of persistence of HIV-infected CD4 T cells. Their recognized antigens are unknown. This table comes from immunoSEQ multiplex PCR, and its TCRdb copy is limited to in-frame clones, with some not included. The repertoire consists of fewer than 20,000 clones, with 75% to 80% occurring once and the leading ten covering 6.8%. The sample here was CD4+ T cells sorted from PBMCs after approximately 19-hour stimulation, taken from a patient who received antiretroviral therapy. Source of these receptors: an adult man with HIV who was CMV-seropositive. CDR3s leave out the opening cysteine and the closing phenylalanine or tryptophan.

cdr3_aa	cdr3_length	v_call
ATQTHRGSSYEQY	13	TRBV19
ASGESVILF	9	TRBV2
ASSFSSGTSTDTQY	14	TRBV5-1
ASSLIGGVPYGYT	13	TRBV28
ASSKGGAQGYT	11	TRBV21-1
ATSTGQGLWEKLF	13	TRBV15
ASWDGGLGYT	10	TRBV3-1/TRBV3-2
SVEGVTGERMNTEAF	15	TRBV29-1
ATSAPWAQAYGYT	13	TRBV15
ASRVGGYLAGELF	13	TRBV7-8
ASSMVNEVSYGYT	13	TRBV19
ASSIPKGQSGGTLSNQPQH	19	TRBV21-1
SVRDRGHQPQH	11	TRBV29-1
ASSTGRILI	9	TRBV6-6
ASSRDRNSNQPQH	13	TRBV6-5
ASSVEVTGSEAF	12	TRBV9
ASSPIGGNTIY	11	TRBV12-3/TRBV12-4
ASSLSLAGGVTEAF	14	TRBV5-1
ASSLWGTGDSYEQY	14	TRBV27
ASSERAGSPLH	11	TRBV10-1
SVWVGRNTEAF	11	TRBV29-1
ASSLIGPMNTEAF	13	TRBV28
ASSIRGSSSYNEQF	14	TRBV7-3
ASSYGPNTEAF	11	TRBV7-9
ASSYGSGGLELF	12	TRBV6-6
ASSSDRESQQY	11	TRBV3-1/TRBV3-2
AGSWAEPYEQY	11	TRBV12-3/TRBV12-4
ASSLGAPGANVLT	13	TRBV5-1
ASSPRRNSPLH	11	TRBV18
ASSLLARPRDTQY	13	TRBV6-5
ASSFEEGAHNQPQH	14	TRBV4-1
ASSLMTGGAGTEAF	14	TRBV5-1
ASSSTGDYNEQF	12	TRBV6-1
ASSLRTAGEQF	11	TRBV5-1
ASSHPRTSGGYTGELF	16	TRBV7-8
ASSELIGGGARDTQY	15	TRBV6-1
ASSIGPGVRQF	11	TRBV19
ASSKGDLSSYNEQF	14	TRBV21-1
ASSQRRETQY	10	TRBV6-5
ASSQSGGVTEAF	12	TRBV5-1